Listed below are T cell receptor beta chains from one sample, sequenced in a study of CD8 T cells in Susac syndrome. MiXCR, applied by TCRdb to the immunoSEQ multiplex PCR reads, yields one record per CDR3 protein. Of about 84,000 distinct CDR3 sequences listed, approximately 96% are singletons. Sequencing was done on a sample of CD8+ T cells from PBMCs. The receptor source for this set is a human donor with Susac syndrome. Both conserved end residues are part of each CDR3. The order of the fields is clone size, J gene, V gene, D gene, CDR3 DNA, CDR3 protein. A D gene is named only where the DNA matches it firmly. Size is omitted from some rows. Given values are once, few, many or a class for expanded clones.

size: -; J: TRBJ1-5; V: TRBV7-9; D: -; DNA: TGTGCCAGCACGGCAGCACCCAATCAGCCCCAGCATTTT; CDR3: CASTAAPNQPQHF
size: -; J: TRBJ2-2; V: TRBV15; D: -; DNA: TGTGCCACCAGCAGCCGGGACGGTCGGACCGGGGAGCTGTTTTTT; CDR3: CATSSRDGRTGELFF
size: -; J: TRBJ2-7; V: TRBV9; D: -; DNA: TGTGCCAGCAGCGTTGGGACGGTTACCTACGAGCAGTACTTC; CDR3: CASSVGTVTYEQYF
size: -; J: TRBJ2-1; V: TRBV20-1; D: -; DNA: TGCAGTGCTAGAGTAACGGGTAGCTCCTACAATGAGCAGTTCTTC; CDR3: CSARVTGSSYNEQFF
size: -; J: TRBJ2-2; V: TRBV18; D: TRBD2; DNA: TGTGCCAGCTCAGCGAGCGGGAGTGGTACCGGGGAGCTGTTTTTT; CDR3: CASSASGSGTGELFF
size: few; J: TRBJ2-3; V: TRBV28; D: TRBD2; DNA: TGTGCCAGCAGTTTAGAGGAAGCGGGAGGGTTGGCAGATACGCAGTATTTT; CDR3: CASSLEEAGGLADTQYF
size: -; J: TRBJ2-1; V: TRBV6-2/TRBV6-3; D: TRBD1; DNA: TGTGCCAGCAGTCGACAGGGGTCAAACAATGAGCAGTTCTTC; CDR3: CASSRQGSNNEQFF
size: -; J: TRBJ2-7; V: TRBV7-8; D: TRBD2; DNA: TGTGCCAGCAGCTCTTCTAGCGGGGGCTACGAGCAGTACTTC; CDR3: CASSSSSGGYEQYF
size: -; J: TRBJ1-6; V: TRBV25-1; D: -; DNA: TGTGCCAGCAGTGTTGGGCCCAAGTCACCCCTCCACTTT; CDR3: CASSVGPKSPLHF
size: -; J: TRBJ2-5; V: TRBV6-2/TRBV6-3; D: -; DNA: TGTGCCAGCAGCGGGAGACCAGTCCAGGAGACCCAGTACTTC; CDR3: CASSGRPVQETQYF
size: -; J: TRBJ2-6; V: TRBV5-6; D: TRBD2; DNA: TGTGCCAGCAGCGTCGGGACTAGCGGCTGGGCCGGGGCCAACGTCCTGACTTTC; CDR3: CASSVGTSGWAGANVLTF
size: -; J: TRBJ1-2; V: TRBV6-5; D: -; DNA: TGTGCCAGCAGTTACGGTGGGAACGGCTACACCTTC; CDR3: CASSYGGNGYTF
size: -; J: TRBJ1-1; V: TRBV27; D: -; DNA: TGTGCCAGCAGTTTACGAGGGGAGGCGAACACTGAAGCTTTCTTT; CDR3: CASSLRGEANTEAFF
size: -; J: TRBJ2-1; V: TRBV29-1; D: TRBD2; DNA: TGCAGCGCTAGACCGGGACTAGCGCACAATGAGCAGTTCTTC; CDR3: CSARPGLAHNEQFF
size: -; J: TRBJ2-6; V: TRBV20-1; D: -; DNA: TGCAGTGCTAGAACGGGTTCCGAGACGATCCCCTCTGGGGCCAACGTCCTGACTTTC; CDR3: CSARTGSETIPSGANVLTF
size: -; J: TRBJ1-2; V: TRBV27; D: -; DNA: TGTGCCAGCGGCGGGACACGCGGCTACACCTTC; CDR3: CASGGTRGYTF
size: -; J: TRBJ1-1; V: TRBV4-1; D: -; DNA: TGCGCCAGCAGCCAAGAATACCTTAGTTTGAACACTGAAGCTTTCTTT; CDR3: CASSQEYLSLNTEAFF
size: -; J: TRBJ1-1; V: TRBV4-1; D: -; DNA: TGCGCCAGCAGCCCGACACTGAACACTGAAGCTTTCTTT; CDR3: CASSPTLNTEAFF
size: -; J: TRBJ2-4; V: TRBV13; D: TRBD1; DNA: TGTGCCAGCAGCTCAAGGGACAGCAAAAACATTCAGTACTTC; CDR3: CASSSRDSKNIQYF
size: -; J: TRBJ2-1; V: TRBV12-3/TRBV12-4; D: -; DNA: TGTGCCAGCAGTTTTAGCCGACCTAATGAGCAGTTCTTC; CDR3: CASSFSRPNEQFF
size: -; J: TRBJ1-2; V: TRBV18; D: -; DNA: TGTGCCAGCTCACCGGGAACATCGATCAACTATGGCTACACCTTC; CDR3: CASSPGTSINYGYTF
size: -; J: TRBJ1-2; V: TRBV29-1; D: -; DNA: TGCAGCGTTGACGACCCCGTCCTGGGGGACTACACCTTC; CDR3: CSVDDPVLGDYTF
size: -; J: TRBJ2-1; V: TRBV12-3/TRBV12-4; D: TRBD2; DNA: TGTGCCTCCCTCACTAGCGGGCACAATGAGCAGTTCTTC; CDR3: CASLTSGHNEQFF
size: -; J: TRBJ2-3; V: TRBV14; D: TRBD2; DNA: TGTGCCAGCAGCCAAATGCTAGCGGGAGCAGAAGATACGCAGTATTTT; CDR3: CASSQMLAGAEDTQYF
size: -; J: TRBJ2-1; V: TRBV2; D: TRBD2; DNA: TGTGCCAGCAGCTTGACTAGCGGGAGGGCTCCTGAGCAGTTCTTC; CDR3: CASSLTSGRAPEQFF
size: -; J: TRBJ2-5; V: TRBV25-1; D: TRBD2; DNA: TGTGCCAGCAGTCAGCGGGAGGTACTGGAGACCCAGTACTTC; CDR3: CASSQREVLETQYF
size: -; J: TRBJ2-2; V: TRBV7-9; D: -; DNA: TGTGCCAGCAGCTCCCCGATGGGGACCGGGGAGCTGTTTTTT; CDR3: CASSSPMGTGELFF
size: -; J: TRBJ2-1; V: TRBV5-1; D: TRBD2; DNA: TGCGCCAGCGGGCGACTAGCGGGGGGGCCAATTGAGCAGTTCTTC; CDR3: CASGRLAGGPIEQFF
size: -; J: TRBJ2-2; V: TRBV7-9; D: -; DNA: TGTGCCAGCAGGCCGGCCGGGGAGCTGTTTTTT; CDR3: CASRPAGELFF
size: -; J: TRBJ2-3; V: TRBV28; D: -; DNA: TGTGCCAGCAGTGGGCTAGGAACAGATACGCAGTATTTT; CDR3: CASSGLGTDTQYF
size: -; J: TRBJ1-4; V: TRBV15; D: TRBD1; DNA: TGTGCCACCAGTAGAGGGGACAGACGTTATGAAAAACTGTTTTTT; CDR3: CATSRGDRRYEKLFF
size: -; J: TRBJ2-7; V: TRBV28; D: -; DNA: TGTGCCAGCAAGGGCCCTGCGGAGTACGAGCAGTACTTC; CDR3: CASKGPAEYEQYF